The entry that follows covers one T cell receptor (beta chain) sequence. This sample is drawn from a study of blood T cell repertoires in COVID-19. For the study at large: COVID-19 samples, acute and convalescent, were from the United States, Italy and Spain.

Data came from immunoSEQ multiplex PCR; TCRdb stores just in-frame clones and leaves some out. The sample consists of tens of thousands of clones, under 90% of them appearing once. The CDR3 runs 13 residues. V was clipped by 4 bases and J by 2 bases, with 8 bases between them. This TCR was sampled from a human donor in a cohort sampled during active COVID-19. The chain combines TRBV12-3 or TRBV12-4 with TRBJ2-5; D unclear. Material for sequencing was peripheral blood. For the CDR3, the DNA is TGTGCCAGCAGTTCAACGGGTCAAGAGACCCAGTACTTC. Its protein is CASSSTGQETQYF.